The T cell receptor (beta chain) under discussion was sequenced for a study of shared clonotypes between healthy human individuals. Study observations and caveats: The small donor group covered limited genetic and exposure diversity. For sorted subsets, rarefaction showed incomplete sequencing despite large depth.

The DNA input per sorted-subset replicate PCR was 200 to 250 ng, corresponding to roughly 30,000 T cell genomes. The table came from immunoSEQ multiplex PCR; TCRdb's copy has only in-frame clones and leaves some out. The sample consists of approximately 1,000,000 clones, roughly 77% of them appearing once. As for this clone: Its target is not known.

The CDR3 is made up of 16 amino acids. The germline gives CDR1 SEHNR, CDR2 FQNEAQ (reference sequence). J gave up 5 bases and V 4 bases, and 9 bases lay outside the gene matches. The chain recombines TRBV7-9 with TRBJ1-4, with 8 bases identical to TRBD1. This TCR derives from a young man in good health. Some clones in this sample may be carry-over from other donors' samples. Sequenced input: memory CD4+ T cells from PBMCs. This sample's subset: CD45RA-negative fraction. The CDR3: CASSSPLGTGNEKLFF. The CDR3 DNA follows: TGTGCCAGCAGCTCCCCCTTGGGGACAGGCAATGAAAAACTGTTTTTT.